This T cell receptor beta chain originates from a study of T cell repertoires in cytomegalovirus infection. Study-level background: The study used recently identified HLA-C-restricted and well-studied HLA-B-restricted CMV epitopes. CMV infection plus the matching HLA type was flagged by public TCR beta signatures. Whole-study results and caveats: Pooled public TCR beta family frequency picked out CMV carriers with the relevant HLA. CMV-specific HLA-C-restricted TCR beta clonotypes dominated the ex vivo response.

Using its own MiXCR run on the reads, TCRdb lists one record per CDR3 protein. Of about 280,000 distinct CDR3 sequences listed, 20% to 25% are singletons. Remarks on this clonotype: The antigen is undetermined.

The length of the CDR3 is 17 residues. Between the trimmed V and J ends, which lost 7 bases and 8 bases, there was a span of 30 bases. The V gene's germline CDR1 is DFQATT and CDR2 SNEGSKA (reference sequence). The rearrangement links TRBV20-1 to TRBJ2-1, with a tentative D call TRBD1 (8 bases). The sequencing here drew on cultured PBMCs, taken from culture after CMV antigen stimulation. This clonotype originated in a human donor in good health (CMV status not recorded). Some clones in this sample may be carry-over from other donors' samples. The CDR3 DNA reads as TGCAGTGTTAGGACAGGGCAAGGCGGGAGCCTTATATATGAGCAGTTCTTC. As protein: CSVRTGQGGSLIYEQFF.